A selection of T cell receptor beta chains follows, all from one sample in a study of blood T cell repertoires in COVID-19. Method: immunoSEQ multiplex PCR; TCRdb's copy keeps in-frame clones and lacks some. This table has some 120,000 clones, about 86% appearing once. The sequenced sample was peripheral blood. Receptors were obtained from a man older than 75 with active or convalescent COVID-19. The CDR3 runs from the conserved cysteine through the conserved F or W. Each record gives: D gene, J gene, clone size, V gene, CDR3 DNA, CDR3 protein. The D gene is left open where the match is weak. Clone size is not always given. Where it is, it says once, few, many or a class for expanded clones.

.	TRBJ1-6	.	TRBV28	TGTGCCAGCAGTATAACAGGTGGTGAGAATTCACCCCTCCACTTT	CASSITGGENSPLHF
TRBD1	TRBJ1-1	once	TRBV23-1	TGCGCCAGCAGTCTTTTTTCCGGGACAGGGGGCGGTAACACTGAAGCTTTCTTT	CASSLFSGTGGGNTEAFF
.	TRBJ1-5	.	TRBV5-1	TGCGCCAGCAGCTTGGGGGGGCTGAATCAGCCCCAGCATTTT	CASSLGGLNQPQHF
.	TRBJ1-5	.	TRBV24-1	TGTGCCACCAGTGACCTCAATCAGCCCCAGCATTTT	CATSDLNQPQHF
TRBD2	TRBJ2-4	.	TRBV20-1	TGCAGTGCTAGTGATGGAATGGGCGGGAGGGGCATTCAGTACTTC	CSASDGMGGRGIQYF
.	TRBJ1-4	.	TRBV28	TGTGCCAGCAGTTTACGGGGGGGGAGTGAAAAACTGTTTTTT	CASSLRGGSEKLFF
TRBD2	TRBJ2-2	.	TRBV30	TGTGCCTGTCACGGGGGGTACACCGGGGAGCTGTTTTTT	CACHGGYTGELFF
TRBD2	TRBJ2-7	.	TRBV14	TGTGCCAGCAGCCATCAAATGGGAGGGTTCCCCTACGAGCAGTACTTC	CASSHQMGGFPYEQYF
.	TRBJ2-1	.	TRBV4-1	TGCGCCAGCAGCCAAGTACCGGGGGACTCCTACAATGAGCAGTTCTTC	CASSQVPGDSYNEQFF
.	TRBJ1-2	.	TRBV2	TGTGCCAGCAGTGAACGCTATGGCTACACCTTC	CASSERYGYTF
.	TRBJ2-2	.	TRBV7-2	TGTGCCAGCAGCTTGGCGCGGGGAACCGGGGAGCTGTTTTTT	CASSLARGTGELFF
.	TRBJ1-1	.	TRBV7-2	TGTGCCAGCAGCTTAGTTCGGGGGTCTGAAGCTTTCTTT	CASSLVRGSEAFF
TRBD2	TRBJ2-3	once	TRBV5-3	TGTGCCAGAAGCTTGTATGCGGGGGGGAGCACAGATACGCAGTATTTT	CARSLYAGGSTDTQYF
TRBD1	TRBJ2-7	.	TRBV5-1	TGCGCCAGCAGCTTTTCCCCGGGACAGGACACCTACGAGCAGTACTTC	CASSFSPGQDTYEQYF
TRBD2	TRBJ2-1	.	TRBV20-1	TGCAGTGCTAGAGATTGGCGGGGGTGGTTCTTC	CSARDWRGWFF
TRBD1	TRBJ1-1	.	TRBV7-2	TGTGCCAGCAGTGAACAGGGGGAAAACACTGAAGCTTTCTTT	CASSEQGENTEAFF
TRBD1	TRBJ1-2	.	TRBV11-2	TGTGCCAGCAGCTTAGATCTCCGGGCAGGGGGCTATGGCTACACCTTC	CASSLDLRAGGYGYTF
TRBD1	TRBJ1-1	.	TRBV9	TGTGCCAGCAGCCCCCTAGGGACAGCCCTAGAAGCTTTCTTT	CASSPLGTALEAFF
.	TRBJ2-6	.	TRBV4-3	TGCGCCAGCAGCCCGACTGGTAAATCTGGGGCCAACGTCCTGACTTTC	CASSPTGKSGANVLTF
TRBD2	TRBJ2-3	.	TRBV5-4	TGTGCCAGCAGCTGGGGGGGGGACAGCACAGATACGCAGTATTTT	CASSWGGDSTDTQYF
.	TRBJ2-1	.	TRBV28	TGTGCCAGCAGTTTTCGCCCAGTCGAGCAGTTCTTC	CASSFRPVEQFF
TRBD1	TRBJ2-1	.	TRBV7-9	TGTGCCAGCAGCTTACCCCAGGGGGCATACAATGAGCAGTTCTTC	CASSLPQGAYNEQFF
.	TRBJ1-1	.	TRBV20-1	TGCAGTGCTGCAGGGCGGACTGAAGCTTTCTTT	CSAAGRTEAFF
TRBD1	TRBJ2-3	.	TRBV29-1	TGCAGCGGTATACCGGGACAGGGTGGAGATACGCAGTATTTT	CSGIPGQGGDTQYF
TRBD2	TRBJ2-3	.	TRBV29-1	TGCAGCTCCCGGACTAGTTTGGGCACAGATACGCAGTATTTT	CSSRTSLGTDTQYF
TRBD1	TRBJ1-6	.	TRBV9	TGTGCCAGCAACAACCGACAGGGCGAGTCACCCCTCCACTTT	CASNNRQGESPLHF